A single sample is the source of the 7 T cell receptor beta chains below, sequenced in a study of T cells of healthy individuals. MiXCR, run by TCRdb on the 5' RACE reads, gives a single entry per CDR3 protein. The table lists fewer than 90,000 distinct CDR3 sequences, about 5% of them singletons, with roughly 7.6% in the top ten. The receptors stem from a female donor in good health.

This rearrangement joins TRBV29-1 to TRBJ2-5, with 10 bases that match TRBD1. The CDR3 length is 15 residues. V shed 4 bases, J shed 4 bases, and the junction held 9 bases outside the gene matches. CDR1 and CDR2 (germline): SQVTM, ANQGSEA. CDR3 loop: CSVVPTRDRGETQYF. CDR3 in DNA: TGCAGCGTTGTCCCGACCCGGGACAGGGGAGAGACCCAGTACTTC.

This clonotype was recorded at least ten times. The chain employs TRBV7-9 and TRBJ2-4, with D unclear. V shed 0 bases and J shed 9 bases, with 6 bases lying between them. The CDR3 consists of 12 residues. Germline CDR1 and CDR2: SEHNR and FQNEAQ (reference sequence). The CDR3 nucleotides read TGTGCCAGCAGCTTAGCCACGGTCATTCAGTACTTC. Its protein is CASSLATVIQYF.

The rearrangement uses TRBV5-6 and TRBJ1-6; perhaps TRBD1 as D (5 bases). Germline V gene sequence: CDR1 SGHDT, CDR2 YYEEEE. The V end lost 0 bases, the J end lost 8 bases, and 15 bases lay between the germline ends. The length of the CDR3 is 16 residues. The CDR3 DNA is TGTGCCAGCAGCTTGGATGCAGGGCCTTGGGATTCACCCCTCCACTTT. It codes for CASSLDAGPWDSPLHF.

This CDR3 reads CASSSTSGTNTEAFF. CDR3 DNA sequence: TGTGCCAGCAGCTCCACGTCGGGTACCAACACTGAAGCTTTCTTT. The chain links TRBV7-9 to TRBJ1-1; the D is unclear. Between the trimmed V and J ends, which lost 4 bases and 2 bases, there was a span of 14 bases. The CDR3 spans 15 residues. The germline V gene has CDR1 SEHNR and CDR2 FQNEAQ (reference sequence). The entire variable domain, with the rest obtained from reference TRBV7-9 and TRBJ1-1, is as follows: DTGVSQNPRHKITKRGQNVTFRCDPISEHNRLYWYRQTLGQGPEFLTYFQNEAQLEKSRLLSDRFSAERPKGSFSTLEIQRTEQGDSAMYLCASSSTSGTNTEAFFGQGTRLTVV.

This clonotype was observed a handful of times. This rearrangement joins TRBV7-9 to TRBJ2-7; no firm D call. Germline values: CDR1 SEHNR, CDR2 FQNEAQ (reference sequence). The CDR3 covers 14 residues. The germline V and J ends were trimmed by 4 bases and 5 bases, with 15 bases remaining between them. CDR3 in DNA: TGTGCCAGCAGCTCGGCCCGGGCCCTCGACGAGCAGTACTTC. Translation: CASSSARALDEQYF.

This clonotype has more than one count but fewer than ten. The V gene is TRBV24-1, the J gene TRBJ2-1, with D hard to call. CDR1 KGHDR and CDR2 SFDVKD come from the germline V gene. The CDR3 sequence is 14 residues long. V gave up 3 bases and J gave up 6 bases, with 11 bases separating them. The CDR3 spells CATSDGVRSNEQFF. As DNA, the CDR3 is TGTGCCACCAGTGATGGAGTAAGAAGCAATGAGCAGTTCTTC.

This clonotype has at least ten counts. The CDR3 loop reads CASSLTGRGEQYF. The CDR3 region has the DNA TGTGCCAGCAGTCTCACCGGGCGGGGCGAGCAGTACTTC. The chain uses TRBV6-5 and TRBJ2-7, with D possibly TRBD2 on 6 matching bases. CDR1 is MNHEY and CDR2 is SVGAGI in the germline V gene. The CDR3 has 13 amino acids. Trimming stripped 5 bases from V and 6 bases from J, with 14 bases between.